Reported below is one TCR beta chain. This CDR3 is built from 16 residues. After removal of 1 base from V and 7 bases from J, the junction contained 13 bases not matched to a gene. Germline V gene data show CDR1 as SGHRS and CDR2 as YFSETQ. The sample belongs to a study of blood T cell repertoires in COVID-19. Some clones are missing from TCRdb's copy, which holds only in-frame ones; the method was immunoSEQ multiplex PCR. The data show under 350,000 clones, 65% to 90% seen once. The chain uses TRBV5-1 and TRBJ1-2, with 7 bases aligning to TRBD1. The sample taken for sequencing was PBMCs or T cells enriched from blood (not recorded which). The receptor's source is a woman aged 40 to 50 with acute COVID-19. The CDR3: CASSLTTGLRVVGYTF. CDR3 DNA sequence: TGCGCCAGCAGCTTGACGACAGGGCTTCGCGTCGTTGGCTACACCTTC.